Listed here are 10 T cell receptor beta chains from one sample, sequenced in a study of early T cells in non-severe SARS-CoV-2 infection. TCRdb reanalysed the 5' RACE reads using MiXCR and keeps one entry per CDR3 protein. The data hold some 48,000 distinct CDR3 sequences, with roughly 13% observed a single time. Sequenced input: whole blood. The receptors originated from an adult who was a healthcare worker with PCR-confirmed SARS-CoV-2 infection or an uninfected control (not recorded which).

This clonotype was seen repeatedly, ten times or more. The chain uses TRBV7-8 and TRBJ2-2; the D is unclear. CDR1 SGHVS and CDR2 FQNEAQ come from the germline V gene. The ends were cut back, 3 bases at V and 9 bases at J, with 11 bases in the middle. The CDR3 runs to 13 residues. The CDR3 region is CASSLVGFRELFF. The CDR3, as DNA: TGTGCCAGCAGCTTGGTAGGCTTCAGGGAGCTGTTTTTT.

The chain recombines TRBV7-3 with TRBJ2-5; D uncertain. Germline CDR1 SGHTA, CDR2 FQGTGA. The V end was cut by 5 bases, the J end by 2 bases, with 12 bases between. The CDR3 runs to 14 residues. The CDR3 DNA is TGTGCCAGCAGCCCTTCACCCTCGCAAGAGACCCAGTACTTC. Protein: CASSPSPSQETQYF.

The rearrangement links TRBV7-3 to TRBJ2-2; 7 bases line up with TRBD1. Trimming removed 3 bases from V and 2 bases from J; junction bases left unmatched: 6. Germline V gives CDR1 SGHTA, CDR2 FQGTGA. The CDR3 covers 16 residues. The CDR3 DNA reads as TGTGCCAGCAGCTTCTCCGGGACAGCAAACACCGGGGAGCTGTTTTTT. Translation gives CASSFSGTANTGELFF. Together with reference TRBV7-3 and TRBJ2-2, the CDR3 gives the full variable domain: GAGVSQTPSNKVTEKGKYVELRCDPISGHTALYWYRQSLGQGPEFLIYFQGTGAADDSGLPNDRFFAVRPEGSVSTLKIQRTERGDSAVYLCASSFSGTANTGELFFGEGSRLTVL.

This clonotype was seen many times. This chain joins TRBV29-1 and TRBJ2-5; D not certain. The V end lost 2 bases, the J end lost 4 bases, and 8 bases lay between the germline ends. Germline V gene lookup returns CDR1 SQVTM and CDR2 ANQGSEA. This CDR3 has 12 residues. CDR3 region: CSVELSGETQYF. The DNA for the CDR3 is TGCAGCGTTGAACTGTCTGGAGAGACCCAGTACTTC.

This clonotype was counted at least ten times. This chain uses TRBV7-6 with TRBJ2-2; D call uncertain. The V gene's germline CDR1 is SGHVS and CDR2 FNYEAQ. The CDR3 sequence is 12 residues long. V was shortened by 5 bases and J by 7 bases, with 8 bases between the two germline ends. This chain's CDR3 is CASSRWGGELFF. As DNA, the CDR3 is TGTGCCAGCAGCCGGTGGGGCGGGGAGCTGTTTTTT.

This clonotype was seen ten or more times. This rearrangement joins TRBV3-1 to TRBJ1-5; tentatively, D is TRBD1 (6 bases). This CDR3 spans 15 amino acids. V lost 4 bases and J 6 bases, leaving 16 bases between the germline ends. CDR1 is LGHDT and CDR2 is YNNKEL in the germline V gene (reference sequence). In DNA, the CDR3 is TGTGCCAGCAGCCCGCACAGGGTGGGGAGTCAGCCCCAGCATTTT. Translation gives CASSPHRVGSQPQHF.

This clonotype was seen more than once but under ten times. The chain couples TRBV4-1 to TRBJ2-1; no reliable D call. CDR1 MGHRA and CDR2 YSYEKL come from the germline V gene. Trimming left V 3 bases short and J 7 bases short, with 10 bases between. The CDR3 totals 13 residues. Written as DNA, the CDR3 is TGCGCCAGCAGCCAGGATACAGTAAATGAGCAGTTCTTC. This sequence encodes CASSQDTVNEQFF.

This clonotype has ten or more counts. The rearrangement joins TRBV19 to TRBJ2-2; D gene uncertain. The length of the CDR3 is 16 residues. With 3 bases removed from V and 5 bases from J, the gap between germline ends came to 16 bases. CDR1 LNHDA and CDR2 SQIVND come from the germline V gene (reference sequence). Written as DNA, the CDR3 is TGTGCCAGTAGTATCCGGCCAGGCTGGCGGACCGGGGAGCTGTTTTTT. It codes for CASSIRPGWRTGELFF.

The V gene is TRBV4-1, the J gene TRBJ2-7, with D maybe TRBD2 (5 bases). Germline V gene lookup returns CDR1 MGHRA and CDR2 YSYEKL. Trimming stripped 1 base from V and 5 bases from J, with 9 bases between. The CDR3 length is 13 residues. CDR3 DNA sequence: TGCGCCAGCAGCCAAGTATCCGGGAACGAGCAGTACTTC. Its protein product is CASSQVSGNEQYF.

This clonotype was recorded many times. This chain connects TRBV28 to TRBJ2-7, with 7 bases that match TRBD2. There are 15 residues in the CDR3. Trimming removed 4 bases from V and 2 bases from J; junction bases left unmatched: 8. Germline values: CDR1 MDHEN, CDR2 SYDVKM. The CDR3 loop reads CASSSPAGTPYEQYF. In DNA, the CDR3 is TGTGCCAGCAGTTCCCCAGCGGGGACGCCCTACGAGCAGTACTTC.